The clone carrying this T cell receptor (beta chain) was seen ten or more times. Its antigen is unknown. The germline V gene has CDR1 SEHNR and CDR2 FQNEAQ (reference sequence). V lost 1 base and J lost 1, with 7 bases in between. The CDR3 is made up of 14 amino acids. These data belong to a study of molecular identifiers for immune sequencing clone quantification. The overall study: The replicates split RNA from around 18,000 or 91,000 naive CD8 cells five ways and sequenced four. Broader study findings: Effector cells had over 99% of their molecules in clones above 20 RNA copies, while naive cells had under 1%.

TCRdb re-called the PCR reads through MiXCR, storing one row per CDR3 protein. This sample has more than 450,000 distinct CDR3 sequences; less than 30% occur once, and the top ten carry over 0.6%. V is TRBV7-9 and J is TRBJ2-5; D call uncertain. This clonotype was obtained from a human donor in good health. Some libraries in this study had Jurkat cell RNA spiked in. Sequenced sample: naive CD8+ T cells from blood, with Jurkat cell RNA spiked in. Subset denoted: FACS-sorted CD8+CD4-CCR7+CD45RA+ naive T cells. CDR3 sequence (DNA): TGTGCCAGCAGCTTAGTTTTAACCCAAGAGACCCAGTACTTC. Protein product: CASSLVLTQETQYF. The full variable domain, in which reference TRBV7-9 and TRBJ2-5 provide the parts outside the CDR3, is DTGVSQNPRHKITKRGQNVTFRCDPISEHNRLYWYRQTLGQGPEFLTYFQNEAQLEKSRLLSDRFSAERPKGSFSTLEIQRTEQGDSAMYLCASSLVLTQETQYFGPGTRLLVL.